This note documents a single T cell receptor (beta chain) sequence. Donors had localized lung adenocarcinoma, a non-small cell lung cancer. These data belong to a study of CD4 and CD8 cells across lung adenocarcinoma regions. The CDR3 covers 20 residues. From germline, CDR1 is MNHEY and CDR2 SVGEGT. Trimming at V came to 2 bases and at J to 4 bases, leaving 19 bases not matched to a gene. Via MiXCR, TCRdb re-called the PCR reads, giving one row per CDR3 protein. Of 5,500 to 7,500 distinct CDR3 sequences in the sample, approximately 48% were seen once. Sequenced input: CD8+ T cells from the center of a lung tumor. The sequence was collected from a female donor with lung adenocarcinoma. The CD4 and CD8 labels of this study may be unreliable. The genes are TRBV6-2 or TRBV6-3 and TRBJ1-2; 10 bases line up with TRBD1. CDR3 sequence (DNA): TGTGCCAGCAGTTACGGAGTAGCTCGGGGACAGGGGCGCATCGGCTATGGCTACACCTTC. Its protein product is CASSYGVARGQGRIGYGYTF.